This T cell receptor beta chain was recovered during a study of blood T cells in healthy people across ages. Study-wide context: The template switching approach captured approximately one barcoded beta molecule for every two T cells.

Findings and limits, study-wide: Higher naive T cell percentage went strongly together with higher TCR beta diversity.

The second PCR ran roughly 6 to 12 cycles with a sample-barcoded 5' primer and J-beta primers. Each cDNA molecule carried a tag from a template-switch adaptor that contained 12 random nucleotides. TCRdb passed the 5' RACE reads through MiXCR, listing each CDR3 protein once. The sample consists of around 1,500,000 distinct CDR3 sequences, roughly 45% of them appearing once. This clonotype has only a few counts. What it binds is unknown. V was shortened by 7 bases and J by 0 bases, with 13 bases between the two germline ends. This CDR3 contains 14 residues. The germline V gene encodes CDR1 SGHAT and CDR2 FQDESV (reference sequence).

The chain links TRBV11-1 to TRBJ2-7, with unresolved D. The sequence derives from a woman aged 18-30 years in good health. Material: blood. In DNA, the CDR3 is TGTGCCAGCACCCACCGGACCAGCTCCTACGAGCAGTACTTC. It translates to CASTHRTSSYEQYF.